One and the same sample provided the 13 T cell receptor beta chains below, sequenced in a study of regulatory T cells in long-lasting Graves disease. Construction of TCR beta libraries relied on iRepertoire HTBI primers and on Arm-PCR targeting CDR3 regions. TCRdb re-analysed the multiplex PCR reads in MiXCR, keeping a single row per CDR3 protein. The sample includes about 440,000 distinct CDR3 sequences, roughly 15% of them seen just once. Time point here: newly diagnosed GD, antithyroid drugs for less than 3 months. From RNA extracted from PBMCs, the TCR library was made. In addition, the sample was reused for a study of T cells in Graves' hyperthyroidism and ophthalmopathy.

The source material was peripheral blood mononuclear cells (PBMCs), sampled at new diagnosis, from a patient treated with antithyroid drugs. These receptors were taken from a woman in her late teens or twenties with Graves disease.

The chain recombines TRBV28 with TRBJ1-6; D gene uncertain. The germline V gene has CDR1 MDHEN and CDR2 SYDVKM. Between the trimmed V and J ends, which lost 6 bases and 0 bases, there was a span of 9 bases. The CDR3 has 15 residues. The chain's CDR3 is CASRAGSSYNSPLHF. The CDR3 nucleotides read TGTGCCAGCAGGGCAGGAAGCTCCTATAATTCACCCCTCCACTTT.

Points on this clonotype: The conserved closing phenylalanine or tryptophan is absent in this CDR3, likely reflecting a read error. The chain joins TRBV3-1 to TRBJ2-7; possibly TRBD1 for D (5 bases). Germline V gene data show CDR1 as LGHDT and CDR2 as YNNKEL (reference sequence). The CDR3 runs 12 residues. Between the trimmed V and J ends, which lost 4 bases and 9 bases, there was a span of 13 bases. This CDR3 reads CASSPWGGRQYS. The CDR3 DNA is TGTGCCAGCAGCCCATGGGGCGGAAGGCAGTACTCC.

The chain combines TRBV13 with TRBJ2-4; D assignment may be TRBD1 or TRBD2 (6 bases each). The V and J ends lost 3 bases and 2 bases respectively, with 14 bases between them. CDR1 PRHDT and CDR2 FYEKMQ come from the germline V gene (reference sequence). The CDR3 extends over 16 amino acids. In DNA form, the CDR3 reads TGTGCCAGCAGCTTCAGGTCGGGGGCCCCCAAAAACATTCAGTACTTC. Amino acid sequence: CASSFRSGAPKNIQYF. The full variable domain, with the rest looked up from reference TRBV13 and TRBJ2-4, is AAGVIQSPRHLIKEKRETATLKCYPIPRHDTVYWYQQGPGQDPQFLISFYEKMQSDKGSIPDRFSAQQFSDYHSELNMSSLELGDSALYFCASSFRSGAPKNIQYFGAGTRLSVL.

The chain employs TRBV29-1 and TRBJ2-2; D gene uncertain. The CDR3 covers 11 residues. Trimming removed 3 bases at V and 9 bases at J, with 8 bases between. The germline V gene has CDR1 SQVTM and CDR2 ANQGSEA. The CDR3 loop is CSVEAGWELFF. In DNA, the CDR3 is TGCAGCGTTGAGGCTGGCTGGGAGCTGTTTTTT.

This clonotype was picked up a small number of times. The chain has TRBV18 and TRBJ2-5; 8 positions match TRBD1. Trimming took 3 bases from V and 3 from J; bases not matched to a gene: 9. Germline V gene sequence: CDR1 KGHSH, CDR2 LQKENI. This CDR3 contains 16 residues. CDR3 loop: CASSPITLTGEETQYF. CDR3 DNA sequence: TGTGCCAGCTCACCCATAACCTTGACAGGGGAAGAGACCCAGTACTTC.

This clonotype was counted many times. V and J are TRBV28 and TRBJ1-1; D possibly corresponds to TRBD1 (5 bases). With 6 bases removed from V and 4 bases from J, the gap between germline ends came to 21 bases. The CDR3 totals 16 residues. The V gene's germline CDR1 is MDHEN and CDR2 SYDVKM. In DNA, the CDR3 is TGTGCCAGCAGCCCTTTGACAGCCACCCGGGGCACTGAAGCTTTCTTT. Translating it yields CASSPLTATRGTEAFF.

This clonotype was detected once. A far larger clone is one base from this, pointing to a likely read error. V and J are TRBV5-8 and TRBJ2-7; 7 nucleotides line up with TRBD2. Germline V gene data show CDR1 as SGHTS and CDR2 as YDEGEE. This CDR3 comprises 15 residues. The CDR3 is CASSFPTGGPYEQCF. Written as DNA, the CDR3 is TGTGCCAGCAGTTTCCCGACGGGAGGACCCTACGAGCAGTGCTTC.

This clonotype was recorded at least ten times. The chain employs TRBV18 and TRBJ2-7; no definite D call. Germline CDR1 KGHSH, CDR2 LQKENI. This CDR3 contains 15 residues. With 1 base removed from V and 6 bases from J, the gap between germline ends came to 16 bases. CDR3 sequence: CASSPLAIGPAEQYF. CDR3 in DNA: TGTGCCAGCTCACCACTGGCGATCGGTCCGGCCGAGCAGTACTTC.

This clonotype was detected a few times. DNA for the CDR3: TGCAGTGCTAGAGGAAGCACCGGGACGGAGCAAAACATTCAGTACTTC. Translation gives CSARGSTGTEQNIQYF. The rearrangement uses TRBV20-1 and TRBJ2-4; either TRBD1 or TRBD2 may supply D (5 bases each). This CDR3 has 16 residues. The V and J ends lost 1 base and 5 bases respectively, with 18 bases between them. The germline V gene has CDR1 DFQATT and CDR2 SNEGSKA (reference sequence).

This clonotype has a count of ten or more. This chain connects TRBV28 to TRBJ1-6; 7 bases map to TRBD1. The germline CDR1 and CDR2 sequences are MDHEN and SYDVKM. The CDR3 consists of 15 residues. Trimming took 5 bases from V and 7 from J; bases not matched to a gene: 8. In DNA form, the CDR3 reads TGTGCCAGCAGTCCCTCGGGACAGCTAAATTCACCCCTCCACTTT. It specifies CASSPSGQLNSPLHF. Drawing the rest from reference TRBV28 and TRBJ1-6, the complete variable domain is DVKVTQSSRYLVKRTGEKVFLECVQDMDHENMFWYRQDPGLGLRLIYFSYDVKMKEKGDIPEGYSVSREKKERFSLILESASTNQTSMYLCASSPSGQLNSPLHFGNGTRLTVT.

This clonotype was picked up a small number of times. The chain couples TRBV12-3 or TRBV12-4 to TRBJ2-1; either TRBD1 or TRBD2 may supply D (5 bases each). With 5 bases removed from V and 8 bases from J, the gap between germline ends came to 22 bases. The CDR3 extends over 16 amino acids. DNA of the CDR3: TGTGCCAGCAGTGAATCCGGGACCTCCGGGATTGATGAGCAGTTCTTC. Protein: CASSESGTSGIDEQFF.

The chain employs TRBV5-1 and TRBJ2-3; 8 bases map to TRBD2. Germline-derived CDR1 and CDR2 are SGHRS and YFSETQ. J was trimmed by 4 bases and V by 5 bases; bases with no gene match: 9. This CDR3 spans 15 amino acids. The CDR3 spells CASRNPGLAADTQYF. DNA for the CDR3: TGCGCCAGCAGGAACCCCGGACTAGCCGCAGATACGCAGTATTTT. Full variable domain (remainder filled in from reference TRBV5-1 and TRBJ2-3): KAGVTQTPRYLIKTRGQQVTLSCSPISGHRSVSWYQQTPGQGLQFLFEYFSETQRNKGNFPGRFSGRQFSNSRSEMNVSTLELGDSALYLCASRNPGLAADTQYFGPGTRLTVL.

Note on this clonotype: Since no conserved phenylalanine or tryptophan closes the CDR3, a read error is the likely cause. The V gene is TRBV5-8, the J gene TRBJ1-1; 9 bases line up with TRBD1. Germline trimming cut 0 bases from V and 2 bases from J; bases unmatched to any gene: 5. This CDR3 has 16 amino acids. Germline loops: CDR1 SGHTS, CDR2 YDEGEE. CDR3 residues: CASSLAGTGTNTEAFL. CDR3 coding DNA: TGTGCCAGCAGCTTGGCCGGGACAGGGACAAACACTGAAGCTTTCCTT.